This T cell receptor beta chain was recovered during a study of cytomegalovirus exposure and HLA in healthy donors. Remarks on this clone: Its target is unknown.

Trimming removed 0 bases from V and 8 bases from J; junction bases left unmatched: 13. The CDR3 covers 16 residues. Overall study results and limits: Investigators reported more than 150 TCR beta chains as tied to cytomegalovirus.

Produced via immunoSEQ multiplex PCR; TCRdb's table is partial and in-frame only. This table has about 160,000 clones, 89% appearing once. The J gene is TRBJ1-2, the V gene TRBV5-3; 7 bases line up with TRBD1. TRBV5-3 is an open reading frame whose function is uncertain. The source of this sequence is a woman aged 18-30 years in good health and CMV-seropositive. The specimen was PBMCs. CDR3 in amino acids: CARSLGVGGGVYGYTF. The CDR3, as DNA: TGTGCCAGAAGCTTGGGGGTAGGGGGCGGCGTGTACGGCTACACCTTC.